Here is one T cell receptor beta chain with its context. CDR1 and CDR2 from the germline V gene are SGHTA and FQGTGA. The CDR3 totals 17 residues. The V gene end was trimmed by 5 bases and the J gene end by 3 bases; junction bases not matched to a gene: 11. The data stem from a study of blood T cell repertoires in COVID-19. Study-level background: Samples of COVID-19 (acute and convalescent) were obtained from the United States, Italy and Spain. PBMCs, B-cell-depleted T cells, or T cells provided the cDNA or gDNA that made up the material.

The authors' processing: Cell counts per sample came from amplifying reference gene primers. This table comes from immunoSEQ multiplex PCR, and its TCRdb copy is limited to in-frame clones, with some not included. V, J and clone size derive from that table, while D and trimming were established from the DNA sequence. The sample contains some 200,000 clones, around 81% of which appear only once. The rearrangement joins TRBV7-3 to TRBJ2-1; 9 bases match TRBD2. Material: peripheral blood. This TCR was recovered from a woman between 25 and 40 years old who had recovered from COVID-19. Here the CDR3 DNA reads TGTGCCAGCAGCCCTAGTTCCCCTAGCGGGATCTACAATGAGCAGTTCTTC. It translates to CASSPSSPSGIYNEQFF. Filled out from reference TRBV7-3 and TRBJ2-1, the complete variable domain reads GAGVSQTPSNKVTEKGKYVELRCDPISGHTALYWYRQSLGQGPEFLIYFQGTGAADDSGLPNDRFFAVRPEGSVSTLKIQRTERGDSAVYLCASSPSSPSGIYNEQFFGPGTRLTVL.